This T cell receptor beta chain was found in a study of Tregs in tolerant kidney transplant recipients. TCRdb keeps only in-frame clones here, not all; method: immunoSEQ multiplex PCR. The profile shows approximately 75,000 clones, 91% of them singletons. CDR3 length: 13 amino acids. V gave up 0 bases and J gave up 7 bases, with 10 bases separating them. Germline V lookup: CDR1 SGHRS, CDR2 YFSETQ. The TCR was taken from a human donor who received a combined kidney and bone marrow transplant. This chain connects TRBV5-1 to TRBJ1-2; D is ambiguous. Here the sequenced sample was Tregs from blood, taken before the transplant. CDR3 in amino acids: CASSLGTILGYTF. CDR3 nucleotide sequence: TGCGCCAGCAGCTTGGGAACAATCCTTGGCTACACCTTC.